The 16 T cell receptor beta chains presented below share a single source sample, sequenced in a study of vaccination and CD4 T cells after COVID-19. Their antigens are not known. Sequencing of DNA taken from cultured CD4+ T cells relied on the Oncomine TCR Beta short-read assay. Via MiXCR, TCRdb re-called the PCR reads, giving one row per CDR3 protein. The sample has 6,500 to 8,500 distinct CDR3 sequences, under 45% seen once. The treatment was: approximately 9-day PBMC culture with coronavirus spike peptide pools or control peptides (ViraFEST assay). The unexposed donor provided CD4+ T cells, which were taken before the COVID-19 pandemic (2011-2018). Sequencing was performed on CD4+ T cells from blood, cultured in vitro. The receptors shown here come from a human donor in good health.

This clonotype turned up a few times. The chain employs TRBV6-1 and TRBJ1-5, with 9 bases lining up with TRBD1. This CDR3 contains 15 residues. The junction had 6 bases not matched to a gene; V was cut back by 6 bases and J by 3 bases. Germline V CDR1 and CDR2: MNHNS, SASEGT. Here the CDR3 reads CASSPGQGINQPQHF. CDR3 in DNA: TGTGCCAGCAGCCCCGGACAGGGGATCAATCAGCCCCAGCATTTT.

The chain uses TRBV27 and TRBJ2-1; D perhaps matches TRBD2 (5 bases). This CDR3 region has 16 residues. Trimming removed 6 bases from V and 2 bases from J, with 17 bases in between. The V gene's germline CDR1 is MNHEY and CDR2 SMNVEV (reference sequence). In nucleotides, the CDR3 is TGTGCCAGCAGGAGGACTTCCCATCCAGCCTACAATGAGCAGTTCTTC. Translated, it gives CASRRTSHPAYNEQFF.

The V gene is TRBV6-1, the J gene TRBJ2-7; TRBD2 aligns across 12 bases. Looked up from germline, CDR1 is MNHNS and CDR2 is SASEGT. The length of the CDR3 is 17 residues. V lost 6 bases and J lost 6; bases outside the gene matches: 15. In DNA form, the CDR3 reads TGTGCCAGCAGGTCAGGACTAGCGGGATCCTCAATCTCCGAGCAGTACTTC. Amino acid sequence: CASRSGLAGSSISEQYF.

The table lists this clonotype with a few counts. The chain combines TRBV10-2 with TRBJ1-5, with D possibly TRBD1 on 6 matching bases. The CDR3 spans 13 residues. Germline V CDR1 and CDR2: WSHSY, SAAADI. Trimming took 7 bases from V and 7 from J, leaving 14 bases between them. CDR3 sequence: CASTGAPRQPQHF. The DNA of the CDR3 is TGCGCCAGCACGGGGGCCCCGCGACAGCCCCAGCATTTT.

The table lists this clonotype with a few counts. V and J are TRBV20-1 and TRBJ2-5, with TRBD1 matching over 8 bases. From germline, CDR1 is DFQATT and CDR2 SNEGSKA (reference sequence). J lost 5 bases, V lost 2 bases, and 7 bases had no gene match. The CDR3 consists of 14 residues. CDR3 in DNA: TGCAGTGCTAGACCCGGGACAGGCGGGGAGACCCAGTACTTC. Protein sequence: CSARPGTGGETQYF.

The chain employs TRBV20-1 and TRBJ1-5; D is uncertain. Per the germline V gene, CDR1 is DFQATT and CDR2 is SNEGSKA (reference sequence). Trimming shortened V by 5 bases and J by 1 base, and 12 bases separated the two germline ends. The CDR3 covers 14 residues. The CDR3 protein is CSAAVSISNQPQHF. CDR3 bases: TGCAGTGCTGCTGTATCTATCAGCAATCAGCCCCAGCATTTT.

This clonotype appeared a few times. The chain has TRBV7-9 and TRBJ2-3, with D uncertain. Trimming cost V 5 bases and J 0 bases, with 18 bases left between them. This CDR3 contains 17 residues. Germline V gene sequence: CDR1 SEHNR, CDR2 FQNEAQ (reference sequence). CDR3 sequence: CASSPPLWIASTDTQYF. In DNA, the CDR3 is TGTGCCAGCAGCCCCCCCCTCTGGATCGCTAGCACAGATACGCAGTATTTT.

This clonotype has a handful of counts. The chain uses TRBV19 and TRBJ1-6, with 7 bases fitting TRBD1. The CDR3 contains 14 residues. Germline CDR1 reads LNHDA; CDR2 reads SQIVND (reference sequence). The V and J ends lost 1 base and 9 bases, in that order; junction bases with no gene match: 3. The CDR3, as DNA: TGTGCCAGTAGTATAGGACAGGGTTCTTCACCCCTCCACTTT. This encodes CASSIGQGSSPLHF.

This clonotype is labeled as medium-sized (0.01 to 0.1%). The J gene is TRBJ1-6, the V gene TRBV28; the D is unclear. CDR1 is MDHEN and CDR2 is SYDVKM in the germline V gene. The CDR3 length is 14 residues. Trimming left V 2 bases short and J 5 bases short, with 7 bases between. This CDR3 reads CASSLRANNSPLHF. The CDR3 bases are TGTGCCAGCAGTTTAAGGGCAAATAATTCACCCCTCCACTTT.

In this sample, this clonotype turned up a few times. V is TRBV19 and J is TRBJ1-2, with 9 nucleotides matching TRBD1. V shed 5 bases, J shed 8 bases, and the junction held 9 bases outside the gene matches. The germline V gene encodes CDR1 LNHDA and CDR2 SQIVND (reference sequence). This CDR3 region has 14 residues. The CDR3 DNA is TGTGCCAGTAGTCCAAAGACAGGGGGAAGGGGCTACACCTTC. This encodes CASSPKTGGRGYTF.

V usage is TRBV10-3 and J usage is TRBJ2-7; D is ambiguous. V lost 8 bases and J 2 bases, leaving 10 bases between the germline ends. The CDR3 is 12 amino acids. The germline CDR1 and CDR2 sequences are ENHRY and SYGVKD. In DNA, the CDR3 is TGTGCCATCTCTGACGGGCCCTACGAGCAGTACTTC. Its protein product is CAISDGPYEQYF.

The rearrangement uses TRBV11-2 and TRBJ1-5; TRBD1 matches at 9 bases. From germline, CDR1 is SGHAT and CDR2 FQNNGV. The CDR3 loop spans 15 amino acids. Trimming at V came to 5 bases and at J to 6 bases, leaving 8 bases not matched to a gene. The CDR3 DNA follows: TGTGCCAGCAGCCCCGGGACAGGGCTCCTTCAGCCCCAGCATTTT. As protein: CASSPGTGLLQPQHF. The full variable domain, completed using reference TRBV11-2 and TRBJ1-5, is EAGVAQSPRYKIIEKRQSVAFWCNPISGHATLYWYQQILGQGPKLLIQFQNNGVVDDSQLPKDRFSAERLKGVDSTLKIQPAKLEDSAVYLCASSPGTGLLQPQHFGDGTRLSIL.

This clonotype was counted between two and nine times. This chain connects TRBV5-1 to TRBJ1-5, with 7 bases identical to TRBD1. V dropped 0 bases and J dropped 6; count of bases not matched to a gene: 6. CDR3 length equals 15 residues. The germline CDR1 and CDR2 sequences are SGHRS and YFSETQ. CDR3 DNA: TGCGCCAGCAGCTTGGACGGGGACAGTGCTCAGCCCCAGCATTTT. Its protein is CASSLDGDSAQPQHF.

The chain links TRBV19 to TRBJ1-1; D is possibly TRBD1 (6 bases). CDR3 length equals 14 residues. Trimming cost V 7 bases and J 1 base, with 13 bases left between them. Germline CDR1 is LNHDA and CDR2 is SQIVND (reference sequence). The DNA of the CDR3 is TGTGCCAGTATGTCAGGGGAGGGGAACACTGAAGCTTTCTTT. Encoded protein: CASMSGEGNTEAFF.

This clonotype is labeled as medium-sized. This chain links TRBV7-2 with TRBJ1-5; unclear D gene. Trimming removed 4 bases at V and 9 bases at J, with 7 bases between. Germline assignment: CDR1 SGHTA and CDR2 FQGNSA. This CDR3 region has 11 residues. This CDR3 is CASSWGGPQHF. CDR3 in DNA: TGTGCCAGCAGCTGGGGAGGGCCCCAGCATTTT.

This clonotype came up a few times. This CDR3 reads CSARTGSLQSAYEQYF. The CDR3 coding sequence is TGCAGTGCTAGGACAGGCTCCCTCCAATCGGCCTACGAGCAGTACTTC. The gene calls are TRBV20-1 and TRBJ2-7; D is perhaps TRBD1 (6 bases). This CDR3 comprises 16 residues. V lost 3 bases and J 2 bases, leaving 20 bases between the germline ends. Looked up from germline, CDR1 is DFQATT and CDR2 is SNEGSKA (reference sequence).